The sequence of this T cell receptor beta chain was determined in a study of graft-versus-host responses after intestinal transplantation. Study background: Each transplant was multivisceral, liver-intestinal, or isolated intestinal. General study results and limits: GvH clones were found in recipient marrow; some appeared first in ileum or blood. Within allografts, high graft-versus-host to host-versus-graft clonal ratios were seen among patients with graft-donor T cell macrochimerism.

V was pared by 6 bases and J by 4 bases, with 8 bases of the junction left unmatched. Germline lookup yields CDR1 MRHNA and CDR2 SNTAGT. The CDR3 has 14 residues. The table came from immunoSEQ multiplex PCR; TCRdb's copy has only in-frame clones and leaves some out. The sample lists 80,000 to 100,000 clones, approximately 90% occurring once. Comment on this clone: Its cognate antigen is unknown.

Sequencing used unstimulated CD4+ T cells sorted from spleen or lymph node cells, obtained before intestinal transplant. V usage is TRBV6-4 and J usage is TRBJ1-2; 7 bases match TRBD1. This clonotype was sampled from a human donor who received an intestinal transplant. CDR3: CASSANRGSYGYTF. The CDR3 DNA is TGTGCCAGCAGCGCAAACAGGGGTTCCTATGGCTACACCTTC.